This T cell receptor (beta chain) stems from a study of T cell responses to AZD1222 COVID-19 vaccine. Study conclusions and caveats: Variant regions that are unmutated are reportedly the target of nearly half of spike-specific TCRs.

Generated by immunoSEQ multiplex PCR, the TCRdb table keeps only in-frame clones and is missing some. The table shows about 200,000 clones, with 90% to 95% occurring only once. Germline CDR1 KGHDR, CDR2 SFDVKD. J was trimmed by 3 bases and V by 2 bases; bases with no gene match: 6. This CDR3 region has 16 residues. Pooled in the analysis were second doses at about 4 or about 12 weeks. With regard to this clone: Its antigen remains unknown.

Sequences were derived from peripheral blood, sampled 28 days after the second AZD1222 dose. The TCR sequence derives from an adult who received the AZD1222 COVID-19 vaccine. The chain is built from TRBV24-1 and TRBJ1-5, with 7 bases identical to TRBD1. Here the CDR3 DNA reads TGTGCCACCAGTGATTCCGGGACAGAGCTCAATCAGCCCCAGCATTTT. It yields the protein CATSDSGTELNQPQHF.